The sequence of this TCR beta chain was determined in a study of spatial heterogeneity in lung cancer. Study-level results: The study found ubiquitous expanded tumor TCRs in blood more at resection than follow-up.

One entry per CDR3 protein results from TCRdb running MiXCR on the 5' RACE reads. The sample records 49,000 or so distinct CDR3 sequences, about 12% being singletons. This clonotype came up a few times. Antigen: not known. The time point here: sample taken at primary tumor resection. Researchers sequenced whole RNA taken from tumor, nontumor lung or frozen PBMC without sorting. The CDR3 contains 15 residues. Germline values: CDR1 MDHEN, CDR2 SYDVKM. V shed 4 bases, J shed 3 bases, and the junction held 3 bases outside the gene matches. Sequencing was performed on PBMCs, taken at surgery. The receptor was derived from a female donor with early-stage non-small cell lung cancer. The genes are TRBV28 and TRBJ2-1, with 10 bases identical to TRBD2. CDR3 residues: CASSSSSGGYNEQFF. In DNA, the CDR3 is TGTGCCAGCAGTTCTTCTAGCGGGGGCTACAATGAGCAGTTCTTC.